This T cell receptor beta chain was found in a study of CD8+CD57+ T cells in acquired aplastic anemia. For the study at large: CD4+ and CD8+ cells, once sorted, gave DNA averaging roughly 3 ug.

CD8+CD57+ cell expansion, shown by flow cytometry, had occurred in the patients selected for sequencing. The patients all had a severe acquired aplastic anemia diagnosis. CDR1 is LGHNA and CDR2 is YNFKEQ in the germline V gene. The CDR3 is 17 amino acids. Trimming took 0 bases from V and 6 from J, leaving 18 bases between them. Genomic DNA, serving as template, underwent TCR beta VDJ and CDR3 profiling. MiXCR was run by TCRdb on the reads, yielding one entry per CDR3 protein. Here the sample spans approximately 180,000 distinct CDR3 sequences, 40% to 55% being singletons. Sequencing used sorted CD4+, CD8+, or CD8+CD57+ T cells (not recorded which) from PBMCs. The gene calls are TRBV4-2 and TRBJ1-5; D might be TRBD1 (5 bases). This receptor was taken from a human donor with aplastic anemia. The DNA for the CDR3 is TGTGCCAGCAGCCAAGACCCCGCCCGGGGCCGGGGTCAGCCCCAGCATTTT. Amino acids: CASSQDPARGRGQPQHF.